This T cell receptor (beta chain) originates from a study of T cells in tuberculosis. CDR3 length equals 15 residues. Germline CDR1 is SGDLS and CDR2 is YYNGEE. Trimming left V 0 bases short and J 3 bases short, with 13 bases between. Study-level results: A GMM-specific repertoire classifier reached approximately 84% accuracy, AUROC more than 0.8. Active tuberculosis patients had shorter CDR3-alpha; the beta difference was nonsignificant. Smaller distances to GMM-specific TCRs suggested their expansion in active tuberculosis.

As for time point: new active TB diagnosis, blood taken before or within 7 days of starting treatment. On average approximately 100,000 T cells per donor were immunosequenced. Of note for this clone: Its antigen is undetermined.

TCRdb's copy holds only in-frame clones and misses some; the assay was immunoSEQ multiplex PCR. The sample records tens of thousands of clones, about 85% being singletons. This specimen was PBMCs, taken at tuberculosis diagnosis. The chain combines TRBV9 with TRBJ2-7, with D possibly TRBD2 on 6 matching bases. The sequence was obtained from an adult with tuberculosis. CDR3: CASSVERAEGYEQYF. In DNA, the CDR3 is TGTGCCAGCAGCGTAGAGCGAGCGGAGGGCTACGAGCAGTACTTC.